One and the same sample provided the 5 T cell receptor beta chains below, sequenced in a study of T cell clonality in common variable immunodeficiency (dated by TCRdb to between 2014 and 2017). Library creation used the immunoSEQ multiplex PCR assay. The table comes from immuneACCESS by way of TCRdb, which keeps in-frame sequences with V and J called. Part of the clones is missing from these tables; in studies checked, under half for an unresolved V gene and the rest for unknown reasons. There are around 50,000 clones in this sample, and none of them is a singleton. The top ten clonotypes cover more than 1.5% of the sample. Material for sequencing was peripheral blood mononuclear cells. These receptors came from a person aged 18 to 75 in good health.

The table lists this clone with many counts. The CDR3 region is CASQTGGSEKLFF. The CDR3 DNA, read in part, is TGTGCCAGTCAGACAGGGGGGTCCGAAAAA. The V gene is TRBV7-9, the J gene TRBJ1-4, with TRBD1 matching over 9 bases. The CDR3 end falls 3 residues outside the read, so it is completed with the germline J gene. CDR3 size: 13 residues. CDR1 and CDR2 (germline): SEHNR, FQNEAQ (reference sequence). Germline trimming cut 9 bases from V and 8 bases from J; bases unmatched to any gene: 7.

There are many counts of this clone. CDR3: CASTRDPPGQIYEQYF. The CDR3 DNA, read in part, is TGTGCCAGCACGAGAGACCCGCCGGGACAGATCTACGAG. The chain joins TRBV6-2 or TRBV6-3 to TRBJ2-7; 7 bases map to TRBD1. Read data end 3 residues before the CDR3 end; the end is taken from the germline J gene. The germline gives CDR1 MNHEY, CDR2 SVGEGT. V lost 7 bases, J lost 3 bases, and 15 bases stayed unmatched. The CDR3 length is 16 residues.

This clone was seen repeatedly, ten times or more. The read comes to an end 3 residues before the CDR3 does, leaving the germline J gene to fill in the end. The J gene is TRBJ1-1, the V gene TRBV23-1; D unresolved. TRBV23-1 is an open reading frame whose function is uncertain. This CDR3 comprises 17 residues. V was shortened by 3 bases and J by 0 bases, with 17 bases between the two germline ends. The sequenced part of the CDR3 DNA is TGCGCCAGCAGTCAGTATGAACCAAGACTCATGAACACTGAA. The encoded protein is CASSQYEPRLMNTE. The whole CDR3 reads CASSQYEPRLMNTEAFF.

This clone was recorded many times. The read gets to within 3 residues of the CDR3 end, and the germline J gene fills in the rest. The chain carries TRBV19 and TRBJ2-3, with 7 bases lining up with TRBD1. The CDR3 is made up of 14 amino acids. The junction had 9 bases not matched to a gene; V was cut back by 9 bases and J by 3 bases. The germline V gene encodes CDR1 LNHDA and CDR2 SQIVND (reference sequence). CDR3 DNA (partial): TGTGCCAGCTCTTATTCAGGGGGTACAGATACG. Translated, it gives CASSYSGGTDT. The CDR3, in full, reads CASSYSGGTDTQYF.

This clone came up many times. CDR3 DNA (partial): TGTGCCAGCAGCTTTGAACGAGGGGTTCAAGAGACC. It encodes CASSFERGVQET. Given in full, the CDR3 is CASSFERGVQETQYF. The J gene is TRBJ2-5, the V gene TRBV7-6; either TRBD1 or TRBD2 may fit D (5 bases each). From the germline J gene comes the end of the CDR3, since the read stops 3 residues before it. V was clipped by 3 bases and J by 2 bases, with 13 bases between them. The CDR3 covers 15 residues. Germline CDR1 reads SGHVS; CDR2 reads FNYEAQ.